The 9 T cell receptor beta chains presented below share a single source sample, sequenced in a study of blood T cell repertoires in COVID-19. Assay: immunoSEQ multiplex PCR; the TCRdb copy retains only in-frame clones and omits some. The repertoire consists of tens of thousands of clones, with roughly 90% occurring once and the leading ten covering 10% to 15%. The specimen was peripheral blood. All receptors come from a man at least 80 years old with acute or convalescent COVID-19.

The gene calls are TRBV5-6 and TRBJ2-5; TRBD2 is a possible D gene (6 bases). V dropped 1 base and J dropped 2 bases, with 12 bases sitting between them. CDR1 is SGHDT, CDR2 YYEEEE, per germline. The CDR3 is 15 amino acids. In DNA, the CDR3 is TGTGCCAGCAGCTTGTTAGGCGGAGGGCAAGAGACCCAGTACTTC. Translated, it gives CASSLLGGGQETQYF.

This clone was counted between two and nine times. The gene calls are TRBV9 and TRBJ2-1; 9 nucleotides agree with TRBD2. V gave up 0 bases and J gave up 6 bases; unmatched junction bases: 1. Germline-derived CDR1 and CDR2 are SGDLS and YYNGEE. The CDR3 is 14 amino acids. CDR3 in DNA: TGTGCCAGCAGCGTAGGGACTAGCGTCAATGAGCAGTTCTTC. Its translation is CASSVGTSVNEQFF.

The chain combines TRBV5-1 with TRBJ1-3; maybe TRBD1 (6 bases). The CDR3 is 16 amino acids. The ends were cut back, 0 bases at V and 3 bases at J, with 13 bases in the middle. Germline CDR1 and CDR2: SGHRS and YFSETQ. As DNA, the CDR3 is TGCGCCAGCAGCTTGGGCATACAGGGCGGTGGAAACACCATATATTTT. It encodes CASSLGIQGGGNTIYF.

This chain connects TRBV21-1 to TRBJ2-5; the D segment call TRBD2 is taken from the table without a DNA check. TRBV21-1 is listed as a pseudogene. The CDR3 sequence is 16 residues long. The chain's CDR3 is CASSKAPPGTQETQYF. The CDR3 bases are TGTGCCAGCAGCAAAGCGCCTCCGGGTACTCAAGAGACCCAGTACTTC.

This chain uses TRBV27 with TRBJ2-3; perhaps TRBD2 as D (6 bases). Germline V gives CDR1 MNHEY, CDR2 SMNVEV (reference sequence). Trimming removed 2 bases at V and 1 base at J, with 10 bases between. This CDR3 contains 15 residues. CDR3 amino acids: CASSLGGYRTDTQYF. The CDR3 coding sequence is TGTGCCAGCAGTTTAGGAGGGTATCGCACAGATACGCAGTATTTT.

As DNA, the CDR3 is TGCGCCAGCAGCCAACAGGGGGATACGCAGTATTTT. It is translated as CASSQQGDTQYF. The genes are TRBV4-1 and TRBJ2-3; possibly TRBD1 for D (6 bases). The length of the CDR3 is 12 residues. CDR1 and CDR2 from the germline V gene are MGHRA and YSYEKL. With 2 bases removed from V and 6 bases from J, the gap between germline ends came to 6 bases.

The rearrangement links TRBV18 to TRBJ2-2, with TRBD1 matching 7 bases. Looked up from germline, CDR1 is KGHSH and CDR2 is LQKENI. J was trimmed by 2 bases and V by 2 bases; bases with no gene match: 5. This CDR3 is built from 16 residues. CDR3: CASSPKTGRNTGELFF. The CDR3 nucleotides read TGTGCCAGCTCACCAAAGACAGGGCGAAACACCGGGGAGCTGTTTTTT.

The gene calls are TRBV6-2 or TRBV6-3 and TRBJ1-1; D not certain. Germline-derived CDR1 and CDR2 are MNHEY and SVGEGT. The V and J ends lost 3 bases and 1 base respectively, with 9 bases between them. The CDR3 consists of 14 residues. Written as DNA, the CDR3 is TGTGCCAGCAGTTATTGGGAGGAGAACACTGAAGCTTTCTTT. Protein sequence: CASSYWEENTEAFF.

This chain links TRBV5-8 with TRBJ2-1; 8 bases align to TRBD1. V dropped 0 bases and J dropped 4; count of bases not matched to a gene: 0. The CDR3 spans 14 residues. The germline V gene has CDR1 SGHTS and CDR2 YDEGEE. In nucleotides, the CDR3 is TGTGCCAGCAGCTTGGGACAGGGGTACAATGAGCAGTTCTTC. Its protein is CASSLGQGYNEQFF.